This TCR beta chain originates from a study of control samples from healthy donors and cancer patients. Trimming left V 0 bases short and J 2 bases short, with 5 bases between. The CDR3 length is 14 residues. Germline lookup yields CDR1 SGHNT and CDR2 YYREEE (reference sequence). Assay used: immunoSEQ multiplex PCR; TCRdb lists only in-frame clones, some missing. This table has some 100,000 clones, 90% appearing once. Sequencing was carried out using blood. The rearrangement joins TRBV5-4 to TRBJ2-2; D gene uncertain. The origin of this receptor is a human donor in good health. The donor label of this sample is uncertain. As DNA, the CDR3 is TGTGCCAGCAGCTTGGAGACTAACACCGGGGAGCTGTTTTTT. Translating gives CASSLETNTGELFF.